This T cell receptor beta chain originates from a study of blood T cells in healthy people across ages. The study, taken as a whole, reports: The study lacked donor CMV status, which possibly confounded expanded clonotype changes. As age increased, TCR beta diversity per million T cells fell in a roughly linear fashion.

Primed by a sample-barcoded 5' primer and a J-beta primer mix, a second PCR proceeded for roughly 7 to 11 cycles. TCRdb used MiXCR to reprocess the 5' RACE reads, holding one entry per CDR3 protein. In the table there are around 780,000 distinct CDR3 sequences, roughly three fifths of which are singletons. This clonotype was detected once. Its specificity is not known. Trimming pared 6 bases from V and 2 bases from J, leaving 13 bases between. In germline, CDR1 is MNHEY, CDR2 SMNVEV (reference sequence). The CDR3 totals 14 residues. Sequenced material: blood. J is TRBJ2-5 and V is TRBV27; possible D gene TRBD1, 6 bases. This sequence was found in a man between 40 and 49 years old in good health. CDR3 DNA sequence: TGTGCCAGCAGGTCGAACAGGGCACAAGAGACCCAGTACTTC. It encodes CASRSNRAQETQYF.